These 29 T cell receptor beta chains share one sample of origin, sequenced in a study of blood T cells in healthy people across ages. Primers used in a second PCR of roughly 6 to 11 cycles were a sample-barcoded 5' primer and a J-beta primer mix. Via MiXCR, TCRdb re-called the 5' RACE reads, giving one row per CDR3 protein. The sample includes 650,000 to 1,000,000 distinct CDR3 sequences, about 45% seen only once; the top ten take 15% to 20%. The source material was blood. The receptors originated from an elderly man in good health.

The genes are TRBV6-2 or TRBV6-3 and TRBJ2-5; D uncertain. The J call is in doubt because the DNA end fits TRBJ2-1 better. The CDR3 loop spans 13 amino acids. Germline V gene data show CDR1 as MNHEY and CDR2 as SVGEGT. CDR3 nucleotides: TGTGCCAGCAGTTATGTGTACCAAGAGACCCAGTTCTTC. Encoded protein: CASSYVYQETQFF.

The chain links TRBV7-2 to TRBJ2-1, with 11 bases matching TRBD2. The trim removed 5 bases at V and 7 bases at J, leaving 10 bases unmatched. Looked up from germline, CDR1 is SGHTA and CDR2 is FQGNSA. This CDR3 region has 16 residues. DNA of the CDR3: TGTGCCAGCAGCAGATTAGCGGGAGGGCATCGTAATGAGCAGTTCTTC. Residues: CASSRLAGGHRNEQFF.

J is TRBJ2-5 and V is TRBV28; the D call may be TRBD1 or TRBD2 (5 bases each). The V gene lost 6 bases and the J gene lost 5 bases, with 16 bases spanning the gap. Germline V lookup: CDR1 MDHEN, CDR2 SYDVKM. The CDR3 has 14 amino acids. The CDR3 DNA reads as TGTGCCAGCAGCCACCCAGAGGGGTCTGAGACCCAGTACTTC. Translation gives CASSHPEGSETQYF.

The chain carries TRBV28 and TRBJ2-7; 7 bases map to TRBD1. With V trimmed by 6 bases and J by 7 bases, 18 bases remained unmatched. In germline, CDR1 is MDHEN, CDR2 SYDVKM. The CDR3 consists of 16 residues. CDR3 loop: CASRTTGTLAYNEQYF. The CDR3 nucleotides are TGTGCCAGCAGAACGACAGGGACCTTAGCTTACAATGAGCAGTACTTC.

In this sample, this clonotype turned up a few times. The V call is TRBV14, the J call TRBJ2-5; 13 bases map to TRBD2. This CDR3 contains 16 residues. CDR1 SGHDN and CDR2 FVKESK come from the germline V gene. The V segment lost 0 bases and the J segment 11 bases; nucleotides outside the gene matches: 9. CDR3: CASSQEVLAGGGEQYF. In nucleotides, the CDR3 is TGTGCCAGCAGCCAAGAAGTACTAGCGGGAGGGGGTGAGCAGTACTTC.

V is TRBV25-1 and J is TRBJ2-7, with D possibly being TRBD1 (6 bases). The length of the CDR3 is 15 residues. Germline V gene lookup returns CDR1 MGHDK and CDR2 SYGVNS. V was pared by 11 bases and J by 6 bases, with 26 bases between. CDR3 amino acids: CAGTDNQGKMTEQYF. CDR3 nucleotides: TGTGCCGGCACAGACAACCAGGGGAAGATGACCGAGCAGTACTTC.

The chain couples TRBV4-1 to TRBJ1-2; D perhaps matches TRBD1 (6 bases). The CDR3 has 14 amino acids. Trimming removed 4 bases at V and 2 bases at J, with 11 bases between. From germline, CDR1 is MGHRA and CDR2 YSYEKL. The CDR3 loop reads CASSPRGRNYGYTF. CDR3 sequence (DNA): TGCGCCAGCAGCCCGCGGGGGCGAAACTATGGCTACACCTTC.

This clonotype was detected a few times. The J gene is TRBJ2-5, the V gene TRBV12-3 or TRBV12-4; D is perhaps TRBD1 (6 bases). The CDR3 runs 11 residues. Deletions cut 1 base from V and 13 bases from J, with 10 bases between. The CDR3 DNA reads TGTGCCAGCAGTTTAGGCAGGGGCTTGTACTTC. Translating gives CASSLGRGLYF.

The rearrangement links TRBV7-6 to TRBJ2-1; D may match TRBD1 or TRBD2 (5 bases each). Deletions cut 6 bases from V and 0 bases from J, with 18 bases between. The CDR3 consists of 17 residues. Germline CDR1 is SGHVS and CDR2 is FNYEAQ. The CDR3 reads CASSLRGGRRSYNEQFF. DNA of the CDR3: TGTGCCAGCAGTTTGAGGGGTGGCAGACGCTCCTACAATGAGCAGTTCTTC.

CDR3 loop: CASSADRGLGNQPQHF. CDR3 DNA: TGTGCCAGCAGCGCCGACAGGGGATTGGGCAATCAGCCCCAGCATTTT. V is TRBV9 and J is TRBJ1-5; TRBD1 agrees at 8 bases. Trimming removed 3 bases from V and 2 bases from J; junction bases left unmatched: 7. The CDR3 has 16 residues. Germline loops: CDR1 SGDLS, CDR2 YYNGEE. The full variable domain, rest sourced from reference TRBV9 and TRBJ1-5, is DSGVTQTPKHLITATGQRVTLRCSPRSGDLSVYWYQQSLDQGLQFLIQYYNGEERAKGNILERFSAQQFPDLHSELNLSSLELGDSALYFCASSADRGLGNQPQHFGDGTRLSIL.

The CDR3 nucleotides read TGTGCCAGCAGCGTAGAGGAAATAGCGAGGAGGAATGAGCAGTACTTC. This encodes CASSVEEIARRNEQYF. The chain carries TRBV9 and TRBJ2-7, with a possible D match to TRBD2 (5 bases). Trimming took off 0 bases at V and 7 bases at J, with 20 bases between the two ends. The length of the CDR3 is 16 residues. Germline CDR1 reads SGDLS; CDR2 reads YYNGEE.

This chain joins TRBV20-1 and TRBJ2-4; possibly TRBD2 for D (6 bases). Per germline, CDR1 DFQATT and CDR2 SNEGSKA (reference sequence). Trimming cost V 0 bases and J 2 bases, with 14 bases left between them. The CDR3 runs 16 residues. The DNA of the CDR3 is TGCAGTGCTAGAGATATAGGGCGCGGGACCAAAAACATTCAGTACTTC. It encodes CSARDIGRGTKNIQYF.

The chain employs TRBV20-1 and TRBJ1-1, with D perhaps TRBD1 (5 bases). The germline gives CDR1 DFQATT, CDR2 SNEGSKA (reference sequence). The V end was cut by 3 bases, the J end by 0 bases, with 11 bases between. The CDR3 totals 14 residues. The CDR3 protein is CSARIGTMNTEAFF. In DNA form, the CDR3 reads TGCAGTGCTAGGATAGGGACCATGAACACTGAAGCTTTCTTT.

This clonotype was counted only a few times. The chain couples TRBV20-1 to TRBJ2-1, with D perhaps TRBD1 or TRBD2 (5 bases each). The germline V gene has CDR1 DFQATT and CDR2 SNEGSKA (reference sequence). The CDR3 spans 15 residues. V was trimmed by 2 bases and J by 7 bases, leaving 18 bases between them. The CDR3 DNA reads TGCAGTGCTAGATGGGACGCAGGGACGGGGAATGAGCAGTTCTTC. This encodes CSARWDAGTGNEQFF.

This clonotype has at least ten counts. The J gene is TRBJ2-3, the V gene TRBV7-2; D ambiguous. Germline V gene sequence: CDR1 SGHTA, CDR2 FQGNSA. V lost 5 bases, J lost 6 bases, and 9 bases lay in between. The length of the CDR3 is 12 residues. Written as DNA, the CDR3 is TGTGCCAGCAGCCCCCTCAGGGATACGCAGTATTTT. Translating it yields CASSPLRDTQYF. Using reference TRBV7-2 and TRBJ2-3 for the parts outside the CDR3, the full variable domain is GAGVSQSPSNKVTEKGKDVELRCDPISGHTALYWYRQSLGQGLEFLIYFQGNSAPDKSGLPSDRFSAERTGGSVSTLTIQRTQQEDSAVYLCASSPLRDTQYFGPGTRLTVL.

This clonotype has a count of ten or more. This sequence joins TRBV7-9 and TRBJ2-5; D is unresolved. In germline, CDR1 is SEHNR, CDR2 FQNEAQ (reference sequence). Trimming left V 0 bases short and J 1 base short, with 9 bases between. This CDR3 is 15 amino acids long. The CDR3 spells CASSLAPSTQETQYF. The CDR3 DNA sequence: TGTGCCAGCAGCTTAGCGCCGAGTACCCAAGAGACCCAGTACTTC.

V is TRBV3-1 and J is TRBJ2-7; tentatively, D is TRBD1 (5 bases). V lost 2 bases and J 2 bases, leaving 7 bases between the germline ends. There are 13 residues in the CDR3. Germline-derived CDR1 and CDR2 are LGHDT and YNNKEL (reference sequence). The CDR3, as DNA: TGTGCCAGCAGCCAAAGGGGTCCCTACGAGCAGTACTTC. Its protein is CASSQRGPYEQYF.

V gene TRBV10-3 combines with J gene TRBJ2-3; 12 bases map to TRBD2. This CDR3 contains 15 residues. The junction had 1 base not matched to a gene; V was cut back by 4 bases and J by 2 bases. In germline, CDR1 is ENHRY, CDR2 SYGVKD. CDR3 in amino acids: CAISGTSGVTDTQYF. The CDR3 coding sequence is TGTGCCATCAGTGGGACTAGCGGGGTCACAGATACGCAGTATTTT.

This clonotype was seen only a few times. V is TRBV18 and J is TRBJ2-1; 7 bases match TRBD1. There are 15 residues in the CDR3. V shed 3 bases, J shed 8 bases, and the junction held 10 bases outside the gene matches. Germline V gene data show CDR1 as KGHSH and CDR2 as LQKENI. The CDR3 DNA reads TGTGCCAGCTCACCCCTCCAGCAGACAGGGCATGAGCAGTTCTTC. Translated: CASSPLQQTGHEQFF.

The chain links TRBV6-4 to TRBJ1-5; D uncertain. The CDR3 runs to 9 residues. Germline CDR1 reads MRHNA; CDR2 reads SNTAGT. The germline V and J ends were trimmed by 9 bases and 7 bases, with 4 bases remaining between them. The DNA for the CDR3 is TGTGCCAGGGAGCAGCCCCAGCATTTT. Its translation: CAREQPQHF.

The table lists this clonotype with a few counts. The V and J genes are TRBV2 and TRBJ2-7, with D possibly called TRBD1 or TRBD2 (5 bases each). Germline CDR1 reads SNHLY; CDR2 reads FYNNEI. The CDR3 spans 14 residues. V was pared by 7 bases and J by 0 bases, with 13 bases between. As DNA, the CDR3 is TGTGCCAGCAAACGGGACGGAAGCTCCTACGAGCAGTACTTC. Its protein product is CASKRDGSSYEQYF.

The CDR3 loop is CASSRGGREETQYF. The CDR3 DNA is TGTGCCAGCAGCCGTGGGGGGCGCGAGGAGACCCAGTACTTC. This chain joins TRBV4-2 and TRBJ2-5; D is perhaps TRBD1 or TRBD2 (6 bases each). V was trimmed by 4 bases and J by 5 bases, leaving 14 bases between them. The CDR3 loop spans 14 amino acids. The germline V gene has CDR1 LGHNA and CDR2 YNFKEQ.

The chain recombines TRBV7-9 with TRBJ2-7, with a weak D call TRBD2 (6 bases). This CDR3 comprises 14 residues. Germline CDR1 reads SEHNR; CDR2 reads FQNEAQ (reference sequence). V dropped 4 bases and J dropped 2 bases, with 12 bases sitting between them. The CDR3 region is CASSSERAAYEQYF. CDR3 nucleotide sequence: TGTGCCAGCAGCTCCGAGCGGGCAGCCTACGAGCAGTACTTC.

The V and J genes are TRBV5-1 and TRBJ2-5; the D gene is possibly TRBD2 (5 bases). Germline V gene sequence: CDR1 SGHRS, CDR2 YFSETQ. Trimming pared 4 bases from V and 2 bases from J, leaving 12 bases between. This CDR3 has 14 residues. The CDR3 sequence: CASSPLGVQETQYF. CDR3 nucleotides: TGCGCCAGCAGCCCGCTCGGGGTTCAAGAGACCCAGTACTTC.

This chain uses TRBV5-1 with TRBJ2-3; TRBD1 matches 8 bases. V was pared by 6 bases and J by 0 bases, with 9 bases of the junction left unmatched. Germline loops: CDR1 SGHRS, CDR2 YFSETQ. The CDR3 sequence is 16 residues long. The chain's CDR3 is CASTIQGTGSTDTQYF. The CDR3 nucleotides are TGCGCCAGCACAATACAAGGGACAGGAAGCACAGATACGCAGTATTTT.

The chain employs TRBV3-1 and TRBJ1-1; D may be TRBD1 (6 bases). Germline V CDR1 and CDR2: LGHDT, YNNKEL (reference sequence). The V and J ends lost 2 bases and 6 bases respectively, with 13 bases between them. The CDR3 loop spans 14 amino acids. CDR3 bases: TGTGCCAGCAGCCAATCCGGGGGCCGGGCTGAAGCTTTCTTT. Its protein product is CASSQSGGRAEAFF.

This clonotype was picked up a small number of times. The chain couples TRBV10-3 to TRBJ2-1; D not certain. From germline, CDR1 is ENHRY and CDR2 SYGVKD. Trimming cost V 8 bases and J 1 base, with 12 bases left between them. The length of the CDR3 is 14 residues. Written as DNA, the CDR3 is TGTGCCATCTCTGTCGCGGATTCCTACAATGAGCAGTTCTTC. Amino acid sequence: CAISVADSYNEQFF.

This clonotype has only one observation. The CDR3 bases are TGTGCCAGCAGGGGGGGGGGCGGCTACGAGCAGTACTTC. Its protein is CASRGGGGYEQYF. J is TRBJ2-1 and V is TRBV28; possible D gene TRBD2, 7 bases. With the DNA end fitting TRBJ2-7 better, the J assignment may be wrong. Germline CDR1 is MDHEN and CDR2 is SYDVKM. The CDR3 spans 13 residues.

This clonotype was observed many times. CDR3 nucleotides: TGTGCCAGCAGCTTAAACGGGCAACAGGAGACCCAGTACTTC. This gives the protein CASSLNGQQETQYF. The J gene is TRBJ2-5, the V gene TRBV7-2; D gene uncertain. This CDR3 contains 14 residues. Germline CDR1 SGHTA, CDR2 FQGNSA. The ends were cut back, 2 bases at V and 5 bases at J, with 12 bases in the middle.